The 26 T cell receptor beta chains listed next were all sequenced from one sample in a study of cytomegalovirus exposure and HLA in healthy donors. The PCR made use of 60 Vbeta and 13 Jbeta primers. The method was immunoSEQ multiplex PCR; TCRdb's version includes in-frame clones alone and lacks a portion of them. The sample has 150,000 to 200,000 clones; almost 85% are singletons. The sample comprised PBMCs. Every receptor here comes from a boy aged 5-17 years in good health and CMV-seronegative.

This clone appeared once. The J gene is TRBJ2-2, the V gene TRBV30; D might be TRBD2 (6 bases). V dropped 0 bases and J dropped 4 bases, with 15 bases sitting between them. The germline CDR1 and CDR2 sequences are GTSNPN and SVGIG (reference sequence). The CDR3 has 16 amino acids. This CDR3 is CAWSVLGARGTGELFF. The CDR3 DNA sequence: TGTGCCTGGAGTGTACTTGGCGCGCGGGGCACCGGGGAGCTGTTTTTT.

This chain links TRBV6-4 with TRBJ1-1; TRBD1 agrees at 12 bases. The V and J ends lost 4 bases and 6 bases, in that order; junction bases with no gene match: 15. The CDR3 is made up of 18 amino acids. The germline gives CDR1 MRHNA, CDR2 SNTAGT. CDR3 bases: TGTGCCAGCAGTGCGAGTACCGGGACAGGGGGCGAAGGGTCTGAAGCTTTCTTT. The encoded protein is CASSASTGTGGEGSEAFF.

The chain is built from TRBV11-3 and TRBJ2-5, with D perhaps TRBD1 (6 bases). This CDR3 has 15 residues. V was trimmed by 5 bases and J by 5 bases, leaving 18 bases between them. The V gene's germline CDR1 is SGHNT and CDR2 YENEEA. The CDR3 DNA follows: TGTGCCAGCAGCCACCCAGGGGAACAGGAGGAGACCCAGTACTTC. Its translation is CASSHPGEQEETQYF.

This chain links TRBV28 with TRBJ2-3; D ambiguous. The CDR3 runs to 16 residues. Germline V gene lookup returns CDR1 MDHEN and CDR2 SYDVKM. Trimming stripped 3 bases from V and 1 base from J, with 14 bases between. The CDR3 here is CASSFGDSPGTDTQYF. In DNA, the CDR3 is TGTGCCAGCAGTTTTGGTGACTCCCCAGGCACAGATACGCAGTATTTT. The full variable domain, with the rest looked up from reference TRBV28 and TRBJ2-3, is DVKVTQSSRYLVKRTGEKVFLECVQDMDHENMFWYRQDPGLGLRLIYFSYDVKMKEKGDIPEGYSVSREKKERFSLILESASTNQTSMYLCASSFGDSPGTDTQYFGPGTRLTVL.

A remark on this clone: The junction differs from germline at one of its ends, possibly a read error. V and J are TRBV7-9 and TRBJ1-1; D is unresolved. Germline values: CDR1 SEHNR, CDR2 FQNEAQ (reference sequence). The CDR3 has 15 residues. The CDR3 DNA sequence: TGTTCCAGCAGCTTAGAGGGAGGGATGAACACTGAAGCTTTCTTT. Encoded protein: CSSSLEGGMNTEAFF.

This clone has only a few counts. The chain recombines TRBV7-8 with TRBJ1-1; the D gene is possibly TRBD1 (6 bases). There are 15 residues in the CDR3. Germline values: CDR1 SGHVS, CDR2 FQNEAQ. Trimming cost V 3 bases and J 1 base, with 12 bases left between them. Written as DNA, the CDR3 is TGTGCCAGCAGCTTTCTGGACAGTACGAACACTGAAGCTTTCTTT. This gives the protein CASSFLDSTNTEAFF.

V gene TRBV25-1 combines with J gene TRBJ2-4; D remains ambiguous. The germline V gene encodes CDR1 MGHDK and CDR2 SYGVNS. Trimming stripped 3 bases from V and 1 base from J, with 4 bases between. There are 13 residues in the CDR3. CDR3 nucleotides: TGTGCCAGCAGTGACAGGGCCAAAAACATTCAGTACTTC. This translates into CASSDRAKNIQYF.

The CDR3 here is CSVESRGSRYEQYF. CDR3 in DNA: TGCAGCGTTGAGTCTCGTGGGAGCAGGTACGAGCAGTACTTC. The V and J genes are TRBV29-1 and TRBJ2-7; the D gene is possibly TRBD2 (5 bases). CDR1 and CDR2 from the germline V gene are SQVTM and ANQGSEA. V shed 3 bases and J shed 4 bases, with 16 bases lying between them. The CDR3 has 14 amino acids.

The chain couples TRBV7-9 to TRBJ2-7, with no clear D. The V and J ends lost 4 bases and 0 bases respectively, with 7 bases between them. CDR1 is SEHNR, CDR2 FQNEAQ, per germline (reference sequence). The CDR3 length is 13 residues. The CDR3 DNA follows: TGTGCCAGCAGCTCCAGTGACTCCTACGAGCAGTACTTC. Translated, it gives CASSSSDSYEQYF.

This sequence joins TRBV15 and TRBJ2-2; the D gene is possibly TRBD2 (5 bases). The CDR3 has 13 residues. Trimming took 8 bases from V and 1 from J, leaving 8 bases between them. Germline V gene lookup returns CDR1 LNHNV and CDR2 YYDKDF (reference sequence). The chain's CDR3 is CATVEVNTGELFF. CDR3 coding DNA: TGTGCCACCGTGGAGGTGAACACCGGGGAGCTGTTTTTT. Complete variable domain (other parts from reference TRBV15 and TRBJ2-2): DAMVIQNPRYQVTQFGKPVTLSCSQTLNHNVMYWYQQKSSQAPKLLFHYYDKDFNNEADTPDNFQSRRPNTSFCFLDIRSPGLGDTAMYLCATVEVNTGELFFGEGSRLTVL.

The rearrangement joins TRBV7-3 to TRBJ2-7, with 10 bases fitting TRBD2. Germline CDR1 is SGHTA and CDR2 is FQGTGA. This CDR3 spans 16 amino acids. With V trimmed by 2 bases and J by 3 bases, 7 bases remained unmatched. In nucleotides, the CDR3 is TGTGCCAGCAGCTTAGTGGTAGCGGGAGGCCACTACGAGCAGTACTTC. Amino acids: CASSLVVAGGHYEQYF.

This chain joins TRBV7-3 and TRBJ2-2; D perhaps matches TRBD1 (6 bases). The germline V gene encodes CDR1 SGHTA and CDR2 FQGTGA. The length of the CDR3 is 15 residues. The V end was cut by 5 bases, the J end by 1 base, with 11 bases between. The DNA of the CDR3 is TGTGCCAGCAGCCCCGACAGGATGAACACCGGGGAGCTGTTTTTT. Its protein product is CASSPDRMNTGELFF. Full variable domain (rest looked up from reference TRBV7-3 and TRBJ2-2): GAGVSQTPSNKVTEKGKYVELRCDPISGHTALYWYRQSLGQGPEFLIYFQGTGAADDSGLPNDRFFAVRPEGSVSTLKIQRTERGDSAVYLCASSPDRMNTGELFFGEGSRLTVL.

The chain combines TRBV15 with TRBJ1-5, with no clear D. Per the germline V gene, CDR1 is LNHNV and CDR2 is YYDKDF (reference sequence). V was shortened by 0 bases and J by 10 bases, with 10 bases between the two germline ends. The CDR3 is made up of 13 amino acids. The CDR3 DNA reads TGTGCCACCAGCAGAGATCGGGGAGTACCCCAGCATTTT. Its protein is CATSRDRGVPQHF.

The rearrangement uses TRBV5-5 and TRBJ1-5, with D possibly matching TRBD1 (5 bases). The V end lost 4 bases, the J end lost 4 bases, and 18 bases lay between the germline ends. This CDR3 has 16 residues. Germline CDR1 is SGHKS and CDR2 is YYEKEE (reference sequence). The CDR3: CASSRLIDRENQPQHF. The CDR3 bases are TGTGCCAGCAGCCGACTCATAGACAGAGAAAATCAGCCCCAGCATTTT. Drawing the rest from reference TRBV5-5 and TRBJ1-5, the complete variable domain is DAGVTQSPTHLIKTRGQQVTLRCSPISGHKSVSWYQQVLGQGPQFIFQYYEKEERGRGNFPDRFSARQFPNYSSELNVNALLLGDSALYLCASSRLIDRENQPQHFGDGTRLSIL.

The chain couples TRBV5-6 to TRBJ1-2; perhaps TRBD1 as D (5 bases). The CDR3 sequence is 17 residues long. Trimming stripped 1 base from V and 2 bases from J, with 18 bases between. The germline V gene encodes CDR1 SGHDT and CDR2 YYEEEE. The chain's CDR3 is CASSLLYRSDSNYGYTF. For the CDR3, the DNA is TGTGCCAGCAGCTTGCTATATCGTTCAGACAGCAACTATGGCTACACCTTC. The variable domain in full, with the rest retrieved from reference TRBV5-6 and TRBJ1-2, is DAGVTQSPTHLIKTRGQQVTLRCSPKSGHDTVSWYQQALGQGPQFIFQYYEEEERQRGNFPDRFSGHQFPNYSSELNVNALLLGDSALYLCASSLLYRSDSNYGYTFGSGTRLTVV.

DNA for the CDR3: TGCGCCAGCAGCCGGCAGGGACAGGGGGATGGCTACACCTTC. Translated, it gives CASSRQGQGDGYTF. The rearrangement uses TRBV5-1 and TRBJ1-2, with 11 bases matching TRBD1. Germline V gene sequence: CDR1 SGHRS, CDR2 YFSETQ. This CDR3 comprises 14 residues. V was pared by 4 bases and J by 6 bases, with 5 bases of the junction left unmatched.

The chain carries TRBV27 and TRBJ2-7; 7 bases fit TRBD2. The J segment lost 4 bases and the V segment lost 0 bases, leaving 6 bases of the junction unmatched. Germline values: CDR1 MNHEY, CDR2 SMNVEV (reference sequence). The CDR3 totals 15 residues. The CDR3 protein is CASSLSAGSKYEQYF. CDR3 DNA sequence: TGTGCCAGCAGTTTATCAGCGGGGAGCAAATACGAGCAGTACTTC.

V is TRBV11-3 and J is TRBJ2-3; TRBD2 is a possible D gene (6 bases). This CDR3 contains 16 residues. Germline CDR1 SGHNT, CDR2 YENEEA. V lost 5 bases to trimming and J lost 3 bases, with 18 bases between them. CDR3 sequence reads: CASSPRAGLGTDTQYF. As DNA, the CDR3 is TGTGCCAGCAGCCCACGAGCGGGCCTAGGGACAGATACGCAGTATTTT.

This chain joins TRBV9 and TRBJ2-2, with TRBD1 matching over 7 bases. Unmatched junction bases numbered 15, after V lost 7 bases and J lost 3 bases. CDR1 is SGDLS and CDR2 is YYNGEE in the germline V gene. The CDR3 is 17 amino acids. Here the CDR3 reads CASGQHATGPDTGELFF. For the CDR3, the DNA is TGTGCCAGCGGCCAACATGCGACAGGGCCTGACACCGGGGAGCTGTTTTTT.

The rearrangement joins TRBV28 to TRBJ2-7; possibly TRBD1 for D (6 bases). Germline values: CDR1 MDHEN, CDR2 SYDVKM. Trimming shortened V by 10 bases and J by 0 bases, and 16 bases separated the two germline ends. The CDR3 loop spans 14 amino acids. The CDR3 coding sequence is TGTGCCACCGACTCCGGGACACTCTCCTACGAGCAGTACTTC. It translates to CATDSGTLSYEQYF.

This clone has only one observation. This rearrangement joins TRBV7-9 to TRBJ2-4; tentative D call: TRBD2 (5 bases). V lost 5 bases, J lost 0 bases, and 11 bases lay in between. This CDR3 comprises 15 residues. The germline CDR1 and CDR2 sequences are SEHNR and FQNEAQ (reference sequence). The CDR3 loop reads CASSHPGLAKNIQYF. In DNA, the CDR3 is TGTGCCAGCAGCCACCCAGGACTAGCCAAAAACATTCAGTACTTC.

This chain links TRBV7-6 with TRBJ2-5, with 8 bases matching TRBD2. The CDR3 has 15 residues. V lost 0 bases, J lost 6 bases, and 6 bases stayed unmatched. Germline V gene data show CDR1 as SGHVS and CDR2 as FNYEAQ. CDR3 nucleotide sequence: TGTGCCAGCAGCTTAGCGCGGGGCGGGGGGAAGACCCAGTACTTC. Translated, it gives CASSLARGGGKTQYF.

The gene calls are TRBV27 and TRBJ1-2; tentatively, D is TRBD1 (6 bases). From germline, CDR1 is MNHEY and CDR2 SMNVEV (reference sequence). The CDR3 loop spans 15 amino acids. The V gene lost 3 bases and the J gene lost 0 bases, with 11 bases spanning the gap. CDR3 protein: CASSFWKGANYGYTF. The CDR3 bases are TGTGCCAGCAGTTTTTGGAAGGGGGCTAACTATGGCTACACCTTC.

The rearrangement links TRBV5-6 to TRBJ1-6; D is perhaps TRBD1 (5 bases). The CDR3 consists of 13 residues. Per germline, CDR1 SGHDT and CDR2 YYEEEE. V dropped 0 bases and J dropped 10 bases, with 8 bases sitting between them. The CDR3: CASSLVRVSPLHF. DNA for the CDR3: TGTGCCAGCAGCTTGGTCAGGGTATCACCCCTCCACTTT.

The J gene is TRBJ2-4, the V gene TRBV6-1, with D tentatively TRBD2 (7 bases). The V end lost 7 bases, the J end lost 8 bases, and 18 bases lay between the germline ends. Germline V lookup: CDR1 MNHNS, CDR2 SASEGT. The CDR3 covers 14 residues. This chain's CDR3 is CASIEGGRRDIQYF. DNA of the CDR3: TGTGCCAGCATAGAGGGGGGGAGGAGGGACATTCAGTACTTC.

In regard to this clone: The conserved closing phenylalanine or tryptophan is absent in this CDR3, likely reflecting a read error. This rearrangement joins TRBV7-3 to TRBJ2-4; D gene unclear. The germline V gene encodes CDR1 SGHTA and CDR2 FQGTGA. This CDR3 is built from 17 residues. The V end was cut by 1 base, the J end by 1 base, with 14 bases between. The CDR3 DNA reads TGTGCCAGCAGCTTAATAGGGCCAGGTGGGGCCAAAAACATTCAGTACCTC. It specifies CASSLIGPGGAKNIQYL.